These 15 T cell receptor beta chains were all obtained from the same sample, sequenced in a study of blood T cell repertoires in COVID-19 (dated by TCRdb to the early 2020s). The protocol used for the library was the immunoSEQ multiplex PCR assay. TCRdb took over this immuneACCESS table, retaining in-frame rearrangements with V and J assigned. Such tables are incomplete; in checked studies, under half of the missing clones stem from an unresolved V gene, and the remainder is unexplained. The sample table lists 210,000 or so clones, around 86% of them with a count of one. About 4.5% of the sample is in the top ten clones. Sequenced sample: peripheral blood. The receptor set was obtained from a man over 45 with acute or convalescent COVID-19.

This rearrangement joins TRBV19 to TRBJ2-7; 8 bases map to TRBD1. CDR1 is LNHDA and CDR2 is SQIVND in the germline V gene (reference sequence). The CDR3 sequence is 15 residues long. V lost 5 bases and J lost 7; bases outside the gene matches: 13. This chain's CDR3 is CASSYTGTGALEQYF. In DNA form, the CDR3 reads TGTGCCAGTAGTTACACCGGGACAGGCGCCTTGGAGCAGTACTTC.

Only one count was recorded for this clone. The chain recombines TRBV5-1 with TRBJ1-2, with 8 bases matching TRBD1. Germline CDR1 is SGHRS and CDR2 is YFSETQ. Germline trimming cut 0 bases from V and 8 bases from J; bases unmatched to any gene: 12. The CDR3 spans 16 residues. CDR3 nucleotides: TGCGCCAGCAGCTTGGGGGCAGGACAGGGAGGAGGCGGCTACACCTTC. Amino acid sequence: CASSLGAGQGGGGYTF.

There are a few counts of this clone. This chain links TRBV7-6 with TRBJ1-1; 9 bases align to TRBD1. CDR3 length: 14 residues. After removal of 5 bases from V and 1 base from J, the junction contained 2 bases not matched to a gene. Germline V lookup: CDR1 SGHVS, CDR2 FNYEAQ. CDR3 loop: CASSEQGANTEAFF. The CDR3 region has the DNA TGTGCCAGCAGCGAACAGGGGGCGAACACTGAAGCTTTCTTT.

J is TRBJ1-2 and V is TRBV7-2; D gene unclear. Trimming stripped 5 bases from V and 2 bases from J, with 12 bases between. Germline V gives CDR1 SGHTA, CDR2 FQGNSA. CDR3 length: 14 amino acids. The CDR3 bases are TGTGCCAGCAGCCTCGGACGGGGAAACTATGGCTACACCTTC. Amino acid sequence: CASSLGRGNYGYTF.

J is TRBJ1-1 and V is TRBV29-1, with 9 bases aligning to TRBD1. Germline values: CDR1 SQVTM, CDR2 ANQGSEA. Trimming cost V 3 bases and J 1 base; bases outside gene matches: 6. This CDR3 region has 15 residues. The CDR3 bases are TGCAGCGTTGAGAAGACAGGGGGAACGAACACTGAAGCTTTCTTT. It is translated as CSVEKTGGTNTEAFF.

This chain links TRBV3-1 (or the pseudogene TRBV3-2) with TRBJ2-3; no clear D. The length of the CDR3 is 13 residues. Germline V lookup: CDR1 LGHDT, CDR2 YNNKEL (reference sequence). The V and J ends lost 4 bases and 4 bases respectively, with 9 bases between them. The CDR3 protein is CASSLLAADTQYF. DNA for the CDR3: TGTGCCAGCAGCCTGCTTGCGGCAGATACGCAGTATTTT.

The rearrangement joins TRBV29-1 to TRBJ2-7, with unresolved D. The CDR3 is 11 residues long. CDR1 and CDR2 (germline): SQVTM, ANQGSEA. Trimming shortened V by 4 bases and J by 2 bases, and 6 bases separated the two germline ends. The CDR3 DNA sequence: TGCAGCGTTGGACAAACCTACGAGCAGTACTTC. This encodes CSVGQTYEQYF.

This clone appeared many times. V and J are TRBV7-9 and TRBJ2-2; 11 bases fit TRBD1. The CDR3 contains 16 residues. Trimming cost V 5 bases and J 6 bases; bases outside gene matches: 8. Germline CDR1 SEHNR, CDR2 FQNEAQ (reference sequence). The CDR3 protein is CASSLGQGVGAGELFF. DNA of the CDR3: TGTGCCAGCAGCCTGGGACAGGGGGTAGGAGCCGGGGAGCTGTTTTTT.

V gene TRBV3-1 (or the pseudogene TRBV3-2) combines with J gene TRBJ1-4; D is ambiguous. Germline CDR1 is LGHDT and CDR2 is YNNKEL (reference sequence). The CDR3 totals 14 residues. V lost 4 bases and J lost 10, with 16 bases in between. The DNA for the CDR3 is TGTGCCAGCAGCCCACATACGAGAACGGGAAAACTGTTTTTT. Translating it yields CASSPHTRTGKLFF.

In DNA, the CDR3 is TGTGCCACCAGCAAAGCGACAGGGCCCACCACCGGGGAGCTGTTTTTT. This translates into CATSKATGPTTGELFF. The chain uses TRBV15 and TRBJ2-2; 7 nucleotides align to TRBD1. Trimming cost V 4 bases and J 4 bases; bases outside gene matches: 9. The germline V gene encodes CDR1 LNHNV and CDR2 YYDKDF (reference sequence). CDR3 length: 16 residues.

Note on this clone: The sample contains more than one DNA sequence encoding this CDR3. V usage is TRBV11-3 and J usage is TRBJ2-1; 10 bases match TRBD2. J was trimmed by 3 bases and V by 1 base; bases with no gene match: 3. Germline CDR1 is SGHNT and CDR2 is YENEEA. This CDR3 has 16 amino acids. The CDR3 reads CASSLGASGSYNEQFF. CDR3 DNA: TGTGCCAGCAGCTTAGGCGCTAGCGGGAGCTACAATGAGCAGTTCTTC.

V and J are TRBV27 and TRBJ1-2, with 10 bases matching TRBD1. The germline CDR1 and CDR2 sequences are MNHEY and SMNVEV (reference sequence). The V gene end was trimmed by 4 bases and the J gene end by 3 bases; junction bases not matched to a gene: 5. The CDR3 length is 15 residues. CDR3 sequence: CASSSGQGHDYGYTF. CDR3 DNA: TGTGCCAGCAGTTCGGGACAGGGGCATGACTATGGCTACACCTTC.

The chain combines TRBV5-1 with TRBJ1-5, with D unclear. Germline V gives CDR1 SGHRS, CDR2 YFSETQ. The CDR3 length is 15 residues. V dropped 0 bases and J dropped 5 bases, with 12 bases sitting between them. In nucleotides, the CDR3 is TGCGCCAGCAGCTTGGAGGGTAGGGAGCATCAGCCCCAGCATTTT. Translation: CASSLEGREHQPQHF.

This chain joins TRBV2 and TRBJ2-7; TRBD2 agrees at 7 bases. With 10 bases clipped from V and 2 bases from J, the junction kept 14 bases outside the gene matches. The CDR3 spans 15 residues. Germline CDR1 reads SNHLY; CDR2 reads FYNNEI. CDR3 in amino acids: CAIVIGGTETYEQYF. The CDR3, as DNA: TGTGCCATCGTCATCGGGGGGACCGAGACCTACGAGCAGTACTTC.

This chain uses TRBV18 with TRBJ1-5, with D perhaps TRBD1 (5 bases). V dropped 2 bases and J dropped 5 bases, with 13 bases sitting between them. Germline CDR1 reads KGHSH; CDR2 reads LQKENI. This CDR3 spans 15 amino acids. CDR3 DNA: TGTGCCAGCTCACCAGGGGCAGGTGGGCATCAGCCCCAGCATTTT. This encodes CASSPGAGGHQPQHF. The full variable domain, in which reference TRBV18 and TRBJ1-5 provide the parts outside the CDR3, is NAGVMQNPRHLVRRRGQEARLRCSPMKGHSHVYWYRQLPEEGLKFMVYLQKENIIDESGMPKERFSAEFPKEGPSILRIQQVVRGDSAAYFCASSPGAGGHQPQHFGDGTRLSIL.